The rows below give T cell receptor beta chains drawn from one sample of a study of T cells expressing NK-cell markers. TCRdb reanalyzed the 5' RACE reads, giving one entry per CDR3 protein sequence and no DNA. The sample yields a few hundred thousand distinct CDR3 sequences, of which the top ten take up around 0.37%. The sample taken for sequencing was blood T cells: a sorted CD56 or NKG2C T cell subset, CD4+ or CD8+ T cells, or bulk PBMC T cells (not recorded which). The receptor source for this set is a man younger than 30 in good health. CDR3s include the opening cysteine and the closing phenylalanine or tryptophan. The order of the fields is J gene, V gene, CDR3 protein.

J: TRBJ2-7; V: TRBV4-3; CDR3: CASSQARDYYEQYF
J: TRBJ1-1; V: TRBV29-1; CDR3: CSVDPGGTEAFF
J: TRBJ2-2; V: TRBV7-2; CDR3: CASSLYGLASGELFF
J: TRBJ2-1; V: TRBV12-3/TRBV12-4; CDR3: CASTYSGIQYNEQFF
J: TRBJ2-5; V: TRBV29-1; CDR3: CSVGRQTGETQYF
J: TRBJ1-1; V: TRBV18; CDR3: CASSPRGTWNTEAFF
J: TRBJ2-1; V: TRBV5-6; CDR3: CASSLGDRGPYNEQFF
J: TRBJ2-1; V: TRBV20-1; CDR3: CSARGSRVGWNEQFF
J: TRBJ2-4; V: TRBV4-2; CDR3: CASSQVQSNIQYF
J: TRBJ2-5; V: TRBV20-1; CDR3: CSASGTSGGWETQYF
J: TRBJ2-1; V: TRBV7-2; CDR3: CASSLAPGRYNEQFF
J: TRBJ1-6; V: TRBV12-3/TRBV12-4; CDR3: CASTLGETRSPLHF
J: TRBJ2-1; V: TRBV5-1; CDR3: CASAGGGTGSYNEQFF
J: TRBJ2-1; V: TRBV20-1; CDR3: CSAGGGSRNEQFF
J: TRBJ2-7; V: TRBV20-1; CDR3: CSADPGPLMREQYF
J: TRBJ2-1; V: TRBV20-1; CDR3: CSAPGLDGNEQFF
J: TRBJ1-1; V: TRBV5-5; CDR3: CASSLAGYPEAFF
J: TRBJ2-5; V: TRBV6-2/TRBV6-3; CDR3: CASSYSMQGNEETQYF
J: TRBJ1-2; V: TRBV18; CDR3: CASSPPTGDYGYTF
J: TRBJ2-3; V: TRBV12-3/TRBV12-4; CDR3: CASSLGVRTQYF
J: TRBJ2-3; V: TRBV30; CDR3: CAWRLAGDRNTQYF
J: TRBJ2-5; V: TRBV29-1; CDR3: CSVEPSGGGIWETQYF
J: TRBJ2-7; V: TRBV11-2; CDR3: CASSLGVTASLLYEQYF
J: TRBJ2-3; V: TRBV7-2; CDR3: CASSQPGPRLIDTQYF
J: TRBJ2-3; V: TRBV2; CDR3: CASSRGKRTDTQYF
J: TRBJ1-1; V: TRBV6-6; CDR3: CASTTGGDEAFF
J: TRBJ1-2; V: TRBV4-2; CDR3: CASSQDWGDEGYGYTF
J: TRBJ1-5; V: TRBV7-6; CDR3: CASSALGRGNQPQHF
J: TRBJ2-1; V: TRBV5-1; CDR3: CASSLDRFSSYNEQFF
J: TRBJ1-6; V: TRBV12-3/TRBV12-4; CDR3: CASSWGGADNSPLHF
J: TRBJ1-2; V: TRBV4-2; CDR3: CASSQDLGLSNYGYTF